The 22 T cell receptor beta chains listed next were all sequenced from one sample in a study of vaccination and CD4 T cells after COVID-19. These TCRs' antigens remain unknown. This sample's treatment: approximately 9-day PBMC culture with coronavirus spike peptide pools or control peptides (ViraFEST assay). Cultured CD4+ T cells had their DNA profiled by the Oncomine TCR Beta short-read assay. TCRdb reprocessed the PCR reads with MiXCR, giving one entry per CDR3 protein. The sample includes about 12,000 distinct CDR3 sequences, 25% to 30% of them seen just once. This sample comprised CD4+ T cells from blood, cultured in vitro, obtained before SARS-CoV-2 vaccination. These receptors originate from a human donor who received a COVID-19 vaccine.

The genes are TRBV2 and TRBJ1-1, with D hard to call. V was pared by 3 bases and J by 1 base, with 6 bases between. The CDR3 runs to 13 residues. The germline CDR1 and CDR2 sequences are SNHLY and FYNNEI. The CDR3 nucleotides are TGTGCCAGCAGTGACAGATGGAACACTGAAGCTTTCTTT. As protein: CASSDRWNTEAFF.

This clonotype was seen a few times. This chain links TRBV24-1 with TRBJ1-2; 7 nucleotides match TRBD1. The V segment lost 4 bases and the J segment 0 bases; nucleotides outside the gene matches: 10. Germline assignment: CDR1 KGHDR and CDR2 SFDVKD. The CDR3 loop spans 17 amino acids. CDR3 region: CATSDAGQSESNYGYTF. The CDR3 DNA is TGTGCCACCAGTGACGCGGGACAGAGTGAGTCTAACTATGGCTACACCTTC.

This CDR3 is CASTSSGARGYTF. The CDR3 DNA sequence: TGTGCCAGCACCTCATCGGGGGCACGGGGCTACACCTTC. The V call is TRBV6-1, the J call TRBJ1-2, with TRBD1 as a possible D gene (6 bases). Trimming removed 7 bases at V and 8 bases at J, with 17 bases between. The CDR3 sequence is 13 residues long. Germline V CDR1 and CDR2: MNHNS, SASEGT.

This clonotype was counted only a few times. This sequence joins TRBV24-1 and TRBJ2-2; D is possibly TRBD2 (6 bases). The CDR3 is made up of 17 amino acids. V dropped 6 bases and J dropped 0 bases, with 16 bases sitting between them. Germline assignment: CDR1 KGHDR and CDR2 SFDVKD. CDR3 residues: CATSLTTGTPNTGELFF. For the CDR3, the DNA is TGTGCCACCAGTTTAACCACCGGGACTCCGAACACCGGGGAGCTGTTTTTT.

This chain links TRBV5-8 with TRBJ1-5; TRBD1 agrees at 11 bases. Germline CDR1 is SGHTS and CDR2 is YDEGEE. With 1 base clipped from V and 2 bases from J, the junction kept 11 bases outside the gene matches. This CDR3 spans 19 amino acids. In DNA form, the CDR3 reads TGTGCCAGCAGCTTGTATCTGGGACAGGGGGGCGGTGGCAATCAGCCCCAGCATTTT. It is translated as CASSLYLGQGGGGNQPQHF.

This clonotype was seen more than once but under ten times. J is TRBJ1-1 and V is TRBV12-3 or TRBV12-4; 10 bases fit TRBD1. Trimming at V came to 1 base and at J to 3 bases, leaving 14 bases not matched to a gene. This CDR3 comprises 19 residues. The CDR3 reads CASSLGTGGGLFRDTEAFF. CDR3 coding DNA: TGTGCCAGCAGTTTAGGGACAGGGGGGGGCCTATTTCGGGACACTGAAGCTTTCTTT.

The genes are TRBV2 and TRBJ2-3; a weak D match, TRBD1 (6 bases). V dropped 7 bases and J dropped 0 bases, with 17 bases sitting between them. Germline V lookup: CDR1 SNHLY, CDR2 FYNNEI. The CDR3 length is 16 residues. CDR3 nucleotides: TGTGCCAGCACGTTAGACAGGCCATCTAGCACAGATACGCAGTATTTT. Its protein product is CASTLDRPSSTDTQYF. Full variable domain (outside the CDR3, taken from reference TRBV2 and TRBJ2-3): EPEVTQTPSHQVTQMGQEVILRCVPISNHLYFYWYRQILGQKVEFLVSFYNNEISEKSEIFDDQFSVERPDGSNFTLKIRSTKLEDSAMYFCASTLDRPSSTDTQYFGPGTRLTVL.

The V call is TRBV5-1, the J call TRBJ2-5; D is possibly TRBD1 (5 bases). Trimming took 1 base from V and 1 from J, leaving 8 bases between them. Germline assignment: CDR1 SGHRS and CDR2 YFSETQ. The CDR3 runs 14 residues. Here the CDR3 DNA reads TGCGCCAGCAGCTTGACTGGGGCCCAAGAGACCCAGTACTTC. Amino acid sequence: CASSLTGAQETQYF.

The chain has TRBV7-6 and TRBJ2-3, with 8 nucleotides matching TRBD1. With 6 bases clipped from V and 0 bases from J, the junction kept 17 bases outside the gene matches. CDR3 length equals 19 residues. Germline CDR1 SGHVS, CDR2 FNYEAQ. CDR3: CASSTGTGRSITSTDTQYF. CDR3 DNA sequence: TGTGCCAGCAGTACCGGGACAGGCCGCTCTATAACTAGCACAGATACGCAGTATTTT. Together with reference TRBV7-6 and TRBJ2-3, the CDR3 gives the full variable domain: GAGVSQSPRYKVTKRGQDVALRCDPISGHVSLYWYRQALGQGPEFLTYFNYEAQQDKSGLPNDRFSAERPEGSISTLTIQRTEQRDSAMYRCASSTGTGRSITSTDTQYFGPGTRLTVL.

This clonotype was seen a handful of times. This chain connects TRBV30 to TRBJ2-5; D ambiguous. Germline CDR1 and CDR2: GTSNPN and SVGIG (reference sequence). The CDR3 has 12 amino acids. Trimming shortened V by 2 bases and J by 1 base, and 5 bases separated the two germline ends. CDR3 amino acids: CAWSSRQETQYF. The CDR3 bases are TGTGCCTGGAGTTCTCGCCAAGAGACCCAGTACTTC.

V is TRBV4-1 and J is TRBJ2-3; 10 bases match TRBD2. Per germline, CDR1 MGHRA and CDR2 YSYEKL. The trim removed 11 bases at V and 5 bases at J, leaving 10 bases unmatched. There are 14 residues in the CDR3. CDR3 DNA sequence: TGCGCCGCCCTGAGCGGGGGGGCTGAAGATACGCAGTATTTT. Residues: CAALSGGAEDTQYF.

The chain is built from TRBV27 and TRBJ2-7; maybe TRBD2 (7 bases). The CDR3 sequence is 13 residues long. The V gene's germline CDR1 is MNHEY and CDR2 SMNVEV (reference sequence). V was clipped by 10 bases and J by 1 base, with 14 bases between them. The CDR3 region has the DNA TGTGCCACCGGAAAGGGGGGGTCCTACGAGCAGTACTTC. It translates to CATGKGGSYEQYF.

This chain joins TRBV20-1 and TRBJ1-2; D not resolved. Trimming cost V 6 bases and J 4 bases, with 24 bases left between them. Germline V lookup: CDR1 DFQATT, CDR2 SNEGSKA (reference sequence). The CDR3 length is 16 residues. The CDR3 is CSAKAYRESATYGYTF. The CDR3 region has the DNA TGCAGTGCCAAGGCCTACCGGGAGAGTGCTACCTATGGCTACACCTTC.

This clonotype was counted between two and nine times. This chain uses TRBV5-1 with TRBJ2-5; D is undetermined. The CDR3 is 13 amino acids. V shed 3 bases and J shed 2 bases, with 8 bases lying between them. CDR1 and CDR2 from the germline V gene are SGHRS and YFSETQ. The CDR3 region has the DNA TGCGCCAGCAGCTCCAGGCTACAAGAGACCCAGTACTTC. Protein product: CASSSRLQETQYF. Full variable domain (rest looked up from reference TRBV5-1 and TRBJ2-5): KAGVTQTPRYLIKTRGQQVTLSCSPISGHRSVSWYQQTPGQGLQFLFEYFSETQRNKGNFPGRFSGRQFSNSRSEMNVSTLELGDSALYLCASSSRLQETQYFGPGTRLLVL.

The V call is TRBV11-2, the J call TRBJ2-5; the D gene is possibly TRBD1 (6 bases). The CDR3 contains 18 residues. Germline V gives CDR1 SGHAT, CDR2 FQNNGV. The V end was cut by 5 bases, the J end by 1 base, with 23 bases between. The CDR3, as DNA: TGTGCCAGCAGCCCCCATTATGTCAGAAAAGGGGGCCAAGAGACCCAGTACTTC. It yields the protein CASSPHYVRKGGQETQYF.

The V call is TRBV28, the J call TRBJ2-1, with 9 bases identical to TRBD2. Losses at the gene ends were 8 bases for V and 7 bases for J; bases not matched to a gene: 6. Germline V gives CDR1 MDHEN, CDR2 SYDVKM. The CDR3 has 13 residues. CDR3 in DNA: TGTGCCAGCGGCGGGGGGGCAGGGAATGAGCAGTTCTTC. Encoded protein: CASGGGAGNEQFF.

V is TRBV20-1 and J is TRBJ2-2; perhaps TRBD2 as D (7 bases). The V and J ends lost 2 bases and 5 bases respectively, with 12 bases between them. The CDR3 sequence is 14 residues long. Germline CDR1 is DFQATT and CDR2 is SNEGSKA (reference sequence). This chain's CDR3 is CSARTRGATGELFF. DNA of the CDR3: TGCAGTGCTAGAACTCGGGGGGCGACCGGGGAGCTGTTTTTT.

This clonotype was seen more than once but under ten times. V gene TRBV10-2 combines with J gene TRBJ1-6; 9 bases line up with TRBD1. V lost 4 bases to trimming and J lost 5 bases; unmatched junction nucleotides: 0. This CDR3 contains 14 residues. Germline V CDR1 and CDR2: WSHSY, SAAADI. CDR3 region: CASSGTGDNSPLHF. DNA of the CDR3: TGCGCCAGCAGTGGGACAGGGGATAATTCACCCCTCCACTTT.

The table lists this clonotype with a few counts. The rearrangement joins TRBV25-1 to TRBJ1-2, with TRBD1 as a possible D gene (6 bases). The length of the CDR3 is 16 residues. Germline V gives CDR1 MGHDK, CDR2 SYGVNS. Between the trimmed V and J ends, which lost 4 bases and 2 bases, there was a span of 17 bases. The CDR3 DNA reads as TGTGCCAGCAGTGGCCCTGAACAGGGATTAAACTATGGCTACACCTTC. It specifies CASSGPEQGLNYGYTF.

The V gene is TRBV12-3 or TRBV12-4, the J gene TRBJ2-7, with D possibly matching TRBD2 (5 bases). Trimming took off 3 bases at V and 6 bases at J, with 12 bases between the two ends. CDR3 length: 13 residues. CDR3 DNA sequence: TGTGCCAGCAGTTTTGGGTGGGCGGGCGAGCAGTACTTC. Its protein is CASSFGWAGEQYF.

The V and J genes are TRBV6-1 and TRBJ2-5; 13 bases are a match to TRBD2. This CDR3 spans 14 amino acids. Germline CDR1 and CDR2: MNHNS and SASEGT. The trim removed 6 bases at V and 2 bases at J, leaving 0 bases unmatched. The CDR3 loop is CASRLAGGQETQYF. The CDR3 bases are TGTGCCAGCAGACTAGCGGGGGGGCAAGAGACCCAGTACTTC.

The chain is built from TRBV30 and TRBJ2-3, with 9 nucleotides matching TRBD2. Trimming at V came to 7 bases and at J to 4 bases, leaving 9 bases not matched to a gene. The CDR3 sequence is 14 residues long. Germline V lookup: CDR1 GTSNPN, CDR2 SVGIG (reference sequence). CDR3 residues: CAYSGLAGPDTQYF. The CDR3 coding sequence is TGTGCCTACTCTGGGCTAGCGGGACCAGATACGCAGTATTTT.